This passage covers 13 T cell receptor beta chains from one sample sequenced in a study of blood T cell repertoires in COVID-19. The protocol was immunoSEQ multiplex PCR, while the TCRdb copy is restricted to in-frame clones and leaves out a portion. The sample holds approximately 250,000 clones; around 84% are singletons and the top ten take under 5%. The sample taken for sequencing was PBMCs or T cells enriched from blood (not recorded which). The receptors were sampled from a man aged 25-40 years with acute COVID-19.

This clone was seen a few times. The V call is TRBV18, the J call TRBJ1-5; a weak D match, TRBD1 (5 bases). Germline V gene data show CDR1 as KGHSH and CDR2 as LQKENI. The CDR3 is made up of 12 amino acids. Trimming stripped 6 bases from V and 7 bases from J, with 10 bases between. CDR3 bases: TGTGCCAGCTCCCCGACAGCGCAGCCCCAGCATTTT. Translation gives CASSPTAQPQHF.

The J gene is TRBJ2-6, the V gene TRBV4-1; TRBD2 might be the D (5 bases). The V gene's germline CDR1 is MGHRA and CDR2 YSYEKL. Trimming took 2 bases from V and 0 from J, leaving 8 bases between them. The CDR3 covers 16 residues. The CDR3 DNA sequence: TGCGCCAGCAGCCAAACCGGAGGCTCTGGGGCCAACGTCCTGACTTTC. It yields the protein CASSQTGGSGANVLTF.

This rearrangement joins TRBV5-1 to TRBJ1-2; unclear D gene. In germline, CDR1 is SGHRS, CDR2 YFSETQ. There are 14 residues in the CDR3. V was shortened by 3 bases and J by 2 bases, with 11 bases between the two germline ends. CDR3 region: CASSSSGGNYGYTF. The CDR3 DNA reads TGCGCCAGCAGCTCATCGGGAGGGAACTATGGCTACACCTTC. Full variable domain (missing parts from reference TRBV5-1 and TRBJ1-2): KAGVTQTPRYLIKTRGQQVTLSCSPISGHRSVSWYQQTPGQGLQFLFEYFSETQRNKGNFPGRFSGRQFSNSRSEMNVSTLELGDSALYLCASSSSGGNYGYTFGSGTRLTVV.

J is TRBJ2-6 and V is TRBV5-4; possibly TRBD2 for D (6 bases). CDR1 SGHNT and CDR2 YYREEE come from the germline V gene (reference sequence). CDR3 length: 17 amino acids. The germline V and J ends were trimmed by 2 bases and 0 bases, with 12 bases remaining between them. The CDR3 is CASSFGGARSGANVLTF. The CDR3 bases are TGTGCCAGCAGCTTCGGCGGGGCCCGCTCTGGGGCCAACGTCCTGACTTTC.

As DNA, the CDR3 is TGTGCCAGCAGCTTGTCTGGGGGCCGAGGTAACTATGGCTACACCTTC. Its protein is CASSLSGGRGNYGYTF. The rearrangement uses TRBV5-4 and TRBJ1-2, with a weak D call TRBD1 (6 bases). V was shortened by 1 base and J by 1 base, with 14 bases between the two germline ends. Germline V gives CDR1 SGHNT, CDR2 YYREEE (reference sequence). The length of the CDR3 is 16 residues.

The gene calls are TRBV10-2 and TRBJ2-7; D is uncertain. The CDR3 has 13 amino acids. Germline V CDR1 and CDR2: WSHSY, SAAADI. The V and J ends lost 3 bases and 0 bases respectively, with 6 bases between them. CDR3 in DNA: TGCGCCAGCAGTGACACTGGCTCCTACGAGCAGTACGTC. This codes for CASSDTGSYEQYV.

This sequence joins TRBV21-1 and TRBJ2-7; the table's D call of TRBD1 was not tested on the DNA. TRBV21-1 is shown as a pseudogene. This CDR3 has 16 amino acids. The CDR3 loop is CASSKYNQGDDHEQYV. CDR3 DNA sequence: TGTGCCAGCAGCAAATATAACCAGGGTGATGACCACGAGCAGTACGTC.

The rearrangement links TRBV4-3 to TRBJ2-1, with TRBD2 matching 9 bases. The CDR3 sequence is 17 residues long. Germline V gives CDR1 LGHNA, CDR2 YSLEER. Unmatched junction bases numbered 13, after V lost 3 bases and J lost 7 bases. The CDR3 spells CASSHGTWREGSNEQFF. DNA for the CDR3: TGCGCCAGCAGCCATGGGACTTGGCGGGAGGGCTCTAATGAGCAGTTCTTC.

The genes are TRBV5-5 and TRBJ1-2; D remains unclear. Between the trimmed V and J ends, which lost 3 bases and 7 bases, there was a span of 13 bases. The CDR3 spans 13 residues. Germline values: CDR1 SGHKS, CDR2 YYEKEE (reference sequence). The DNA of the CDR3 is TGTGCCAGCAGCTCCTCAGGTATAGGTGGCTACACCTTC. This codes for CASSSSGIGGYTF.

V and J are TRBV29-1 and TRBJ1-2; 9 nucleotides match TRBD1. The ends lost 8 bases at V and 6 bases at J; junction bases unmatched: 10. The CDR3 sequence is 13 residues long. Germline-derived CDR1 and CDR2 are SQVTM and ANQGSEA. This chain's CDR3 is CSSGGTGMHGYTF. Here the CDR3 DNA reads TGCAGCTCTGGAGGGACAGGGATGCATGGCTACACCTTC.

Comments on this clone: It may be a read error: a sequence one base away is much more abundant. This sample also contains other DNA sequences that code for the same CDR3. The CDR3 is CASSGTGSGELFF. In DNA form, the CDR3 reads TGTGCCAGTAGTGGAACAGGGTCCGGAGAGCTGTTTTTT. The gene calls are TRBV19 and TRBJ2-2; TRBD1 is a possible D gene (6 bases). The V gene's germline CDR1 is LNHDA and CDR2 SQIVND (reference sequence). This CDR3 region has 13 residues.

The CDR3 coding sequence is TGCGCCAGCAGCCAAGTAGCGGGAGCTTACAATGAGCAGTTCTTC. Its translation is CASSQVAGAYNEQFF. The V gene is TRBV4-3, the J gene TRBJ2-1; 9 nucleotides agree with TRBD2. Germline V lookup: CDR1 LGHNA, CDR2 YSLEER. The CDR3 has 15 residues. V lost 1 base, J lost 4 bases, and 2 bases stayed unmatched.

The chain has TRBV7-6 and TRBJ2-1; D ambiguous. Germline V gene data show CDR1 as SGHVS and CDR2 as FNYEAQ. The CDR3 runs to 15 residues. The V gene lost 1 base and the J gene lost 1 base, with 8 bases spanning the gap. In DNA form, the CDR3 reads TGTGCCAGCAGCTTAGAGCGCTTGTCCTACAATGAGCAGTTCTTC. Its translation: CASSLERLSYNEQFF.